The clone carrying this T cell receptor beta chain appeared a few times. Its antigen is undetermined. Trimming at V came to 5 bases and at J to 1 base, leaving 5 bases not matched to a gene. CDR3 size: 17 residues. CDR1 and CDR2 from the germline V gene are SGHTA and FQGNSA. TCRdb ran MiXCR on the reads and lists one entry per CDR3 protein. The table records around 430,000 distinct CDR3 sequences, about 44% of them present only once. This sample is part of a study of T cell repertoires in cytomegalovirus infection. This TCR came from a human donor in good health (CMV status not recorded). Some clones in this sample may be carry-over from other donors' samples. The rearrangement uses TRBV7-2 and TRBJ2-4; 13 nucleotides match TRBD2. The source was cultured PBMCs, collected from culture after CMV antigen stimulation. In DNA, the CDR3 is TGTGCCAGCAGCAAACTAGCGGGAGGGACGGCCAAAAACATTCAGTACTTC. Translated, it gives CASSKLAGGTAKNIQYF.